Listed here is a single TCR beta chain. No cognate antigen has been identified for it. Base-call qualities are not available, and no considerably larger clone is one nucleotide away. The receptor library was made with the immunoSEQ multiplex PCR assay. Regarding the original processing steps: A statistical classification framework was built for diagnosing cytomegalovirus status from the catalog of TCR beta chain sequences. TCRdb carries this immuneACCESS record with in-frame sequences only. Its versions omit some clonotypes, under half of them owing to an unresolved V gene in the studies checked, with the rest unexplained. V, J and clone size reflect that table, while D and trimming were determined from the DNA. A total of 250,000 to 350,000 clones appear in this sample, 70% to 90% of them only once. The ten largest clones add up to about 0.91% of the sample. This sample was taken from a study of cytomegalovirus exposure and HLA in healthy donors (dated by TCRdb to about 2017). With regard to the full study: The 700 or so repertoires of the first cohort and the approximately 110 validation repertoires were produced on the same platform, according to a later analysis. The study aimed to test whether cataloging public T cell receptors could reveal signatures of past pathogen exposure. Besides the first cohort of more than 650 subjects, a separate validation cohort made up of 120 different subjects was used. The study combined high-throughput TCR immunosequencing, statistical association of individual TCRs with disease status, and machine learning to predict cytomegalovirus infection status.

The donors were included in the validation cohort of roughly 120 subjects, a group kept apart from the roughly 700-subject first cohort. V loses 6 bases, J loses 8 bases, and the germline ends lie 13 bases apart. CDR1 and CDR2 (SNHLY, FYNNEI) derive from the germline V gene. CDR3 length: 13 amino acids, cysteine to phenylalanine. Of all the DNA, just the CDR3 is kept, 39 bases in frame from base 1. Paper-wide results and their limitations: In a later analysis, TCRs clustered in the first cohort were found to also tend to co-occur in the roughly 110 validation repertoires, with roughly 93% of cluster scores above 0. The classifier was reported to diagnose cytomegalovirus status with high specificity and sensitivity in both the original and validation cohorts. It was suggested by the authors that the approach could potentially be generalized to other disease states and immunological phenotypes. A total of 164 TCR beta chains were listed by the study as associated with cytomegalovirus. In vitro tests confirmed that a few of the cytomegalovirus-associated TCR beta chains recognize cytomegalovirus antigens. Across donors, most TCR sequences were observed very rarely, whereas some public TCRs were present in many individuals. All 110 or so repertoires were used to score co-occurrence in the validation cohort in a later analysis, because that analysis had no HLA typing for the cohort.

Material for sequencing was PBMCs. The sequence joins TRBV2 to TRBJ1-4, with no D gene named confidently. This TCR derives from a woman under 30 in good health and CMV-seronegative. The nucleotides are TGTGCCAGCAGGCCAGGTATTGGAGAAAAACTGTTTTTT. Its protein reads: CASRPGIGEKLFF.